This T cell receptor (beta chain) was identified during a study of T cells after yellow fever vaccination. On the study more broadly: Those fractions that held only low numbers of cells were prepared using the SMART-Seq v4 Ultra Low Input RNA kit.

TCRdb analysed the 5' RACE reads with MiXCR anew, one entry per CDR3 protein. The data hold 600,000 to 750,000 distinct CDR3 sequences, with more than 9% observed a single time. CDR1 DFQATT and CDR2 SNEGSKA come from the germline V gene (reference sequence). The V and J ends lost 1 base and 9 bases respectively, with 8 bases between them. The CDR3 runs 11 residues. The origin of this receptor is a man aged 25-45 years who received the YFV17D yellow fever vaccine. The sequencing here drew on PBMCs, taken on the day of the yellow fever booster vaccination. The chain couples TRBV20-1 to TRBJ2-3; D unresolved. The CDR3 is CSARVDSTQYF. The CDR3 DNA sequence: TGCAGTGCTAGAGTAGACTCAACGCAGTATTTT.